This is a list of T cell receptor beta chains from one sample in a study of T cells in Graves' hyperthyroidism and ophthalmopathy. TCRdb passed the multiplex PCR reads through MiXCR, listing each CDR3 protein once. The repertoire holds a few hundred thousand distinct CDR3 sequences, with roughly 17% as singletons. Sequencing used blood. These receptors originate from a woman aged 45-60 years with Graves' hyperthyroidism. CDR3s include the opening cysteine and the closing phenylalanine or tryptophan. A D gene is named only where the DNA matches it firmly. Some rows have no size entry. The others give once, few or many, or a class for an expanded clone.

TRBV7-6	.	TRBD1	TRBJ2-1	CASSPPTGVKGEQFF	TGTGCCAGCAGCCCCCCGACAGGGGTAAAGGGTGAGCAGTTCTTC
TRBV12-3/TRBV12-4	many	.	TRBJ1-1	CASSLEGGKAFF	TGTGCCAGCAGTTTAGAAGGGGGAAAAGCTTTCTTT
TRBV6-5	.	TRBD1	TRBJ1-1	CASSTGDRGTLAFF	TGTGCCAGCAGTACTGGGGACAGGGGAACCCTGGCTTTCTTT
TRBV30	many	TRBD2	TRBJ2-7	CAWSAGTSGNTYEQYF	TGTGCCTGGAGTGCCGGGACTAGCGGGAACACCTACGAGCAGTACTTC
TRBV24-1	.	.	TRBJ2-6	CATSDWGSGANVLTF	TGTGCCACCTCGGATTGGGGATCTGGGGCCAACGTCCTGACTTTC
TRBV12-3/TRBV12-4	many	TRBD2	TRBJ2-3	CASSFRRTGTSGSGTDTQYF	TGTGCCAGCAGTTTTCGACGAACCGGGACTAGCGGGAGTGGGACAGATACGCAGTATTTT
TRBV2	many	.	TRBJ1-1	CASKGELAEAFF	TGTGCCAGCAAGGGCGAGTTGGCTGAAGCTTTCTTT
TRBV29-1	many	TRBD1	TRBJ1-1	CSVGQGGSEAFF	TGCAGCGTTGGACAGGGAGGATCTGAAGCTTTCTTT
TRBV12-3/TRBV12-4	many	.	TRBJ2-2	CATRDANTGELFF	TGTGCCACCAGGGATGCGAACACCGGGGAGCTGTTTTTT
TRBV11-2	.	.	TRBJ2-1	CASSQDPHYSYNEQFF	TGCGCCAGCAGCCAAGATCCCCACTACTCCTACAATGAGCAGTTCTTC
TRBV4-1	.	.	TRBJ1-1	CASSQRDTTLSTEAFF	TGCGCCAGCAGCCAGAGGGACACCACTTTAAGCACTGAAGCTTTCTTT
TRBV6-6	many	.	TRBJ1-2	CASSYSRTDYGYTF	TGTGCCAGCAGTTACTCGAGGACAGACTATGGCTACACCTTC
TRBV20-1	.	.	TRBJ2-7	CSARRLESYEQYF	TGCAGTGCTAGGCGGCTAGAGTCCTACGAGCAGTACTTC
TRBV6-5	.	.	TRBJ1-2	CASSLADGNLANYGYTF	TGTGCCAGCAGTTTAGCAGACGGAAATTTGGCTAACTATGGCTACACCTTC
TRBV7-9	.	.	TRBJ1-3	CASSSLTRLSGNTIYF	TGTGCCAGCAGCTCACTAACCCGACTCTCTGGAAACACCATATATTTT
TRBV20-1	many	TRBD2	TRBJ2-5	CSARDSGSGETQYF	TGCAGTGCTAGAGATAGCGGGAGCGGGGAGACCCAGTACTTC
TRBV7-9	.	.	TRBJ2-5	CASSLAEDYQETQYF	TGTGCCAGCAGCTTAGCGGAAGATTACCAAGAGACCCAGTACTTC
TRBV30	few	TRBD2	TRBJ2-1	CACSTSGRSPYNEQFF	TGTGCCTGTTCGACTAGCGGGAGGAGTCCCTACAATGAGCAGTTCTTC
TRBV28	.	.	TRBJ2-3	CASALGADTQYF	TGTGCCAGCGCCCTGGGGGCAGATACGCAGTATTTT
TRBV20-1	many	.	TRBJ2-1	CSASSGTTSYNEQFF	TGCAGTGCTTCCTCCGGGACCACTTCCTACAATGAGCAGTTCTTC
TRBV7-9	many	.	TRBJ1-5	CASSLDRREPQHF	TGTGCCAGCAGCTTAGACAGGCGAGAGCCCCAGCATTTT
TRBV7-2	many	TRBD1	TRBJ2-1	CASSSRTGGNEQFF	TGTGCCAGCAGCTCCCGGACAGGGGGGAATGAGCAGTTCTTC
TRBV28	many	.	TRBJ1-1	CASSLSHPNTEAFF	TGTGCCAGCAGTTTATCCCATCCTAACACTGAAGCTTTCTTT
TRBV28	many	.	TRBJ1-1	CASIGNTEAFF	TGTGCCAGCATAGGGAACACTGAAGCTTTCTTT
TRBV19	few	.	TRBJ2-4	CASSKGTVTGPAKNIQYF	TGTGCCAGTAGCAAAGGAACCGTAACAGGGCCAGCCAAAAACATTCAGTACTTC
TRBV5-1	.	TRBD2	TRBJ2-7	CASSQAGGTSNYEQYF	TGCGCCAGCAGCCAGGCGGGGGGGACTAGCAACTACGAGCAGTACTTC
TRBV2	.	TRBD1	TRBJ1-6	CASRTGVHNSPLHF	TGTGCCAGCAGGACAGGGGTTCATAATTCACCCCTCCACTTT